This T cell receptor (beta chain) was obtained from a study of blood T cell repertoires in COVID-19. The wider study: Sources were T cells, B-cell-depleted T cells, or PBMCs; the material itself was cDNA or gDNA.

Produced via immunoSEQ multiplex PCR; TCRdb's table is partial and in-frame only. The table lists hundreds of thousands of clones, around 85% of them singletons, with around 3.7% in the top ten. Between the trimmed V and J ends, which lost 0 bases and 7 bases, there was a span of 17 bases. In germline, CDR1 is SGHRS, CDR2 YFSETQ. There are 16 residues in the CDR3. The sequenced sample was peripheral blood. This clonotype originated in a woman aged 50 to 60 with active or convalescent COVID-19. V usage is TRBV5-1 and J usage is TRBJ2-1; D might be TRBD2 (6 bases). The CDR3 DNA reads TGCGCCAGCAGCTTGGCAGTAGCGGCCTCGAGAAATGAGCAGTTCTTC. Translating gives CASSLAVAASRNEQFF.